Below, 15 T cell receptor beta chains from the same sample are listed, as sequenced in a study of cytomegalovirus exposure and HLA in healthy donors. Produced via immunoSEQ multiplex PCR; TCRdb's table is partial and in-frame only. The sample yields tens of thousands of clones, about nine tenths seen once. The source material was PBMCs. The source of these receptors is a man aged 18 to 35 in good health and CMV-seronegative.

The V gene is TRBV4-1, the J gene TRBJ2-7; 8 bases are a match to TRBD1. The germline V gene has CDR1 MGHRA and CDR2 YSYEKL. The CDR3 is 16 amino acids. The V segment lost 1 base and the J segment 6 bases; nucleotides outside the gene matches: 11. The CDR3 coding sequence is TGCGCCAGCAGCCAAGTCGAAGCAGGGGGGACAGGCGAGCAGTACTTC. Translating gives CASSQVEAGGTGEQYF.

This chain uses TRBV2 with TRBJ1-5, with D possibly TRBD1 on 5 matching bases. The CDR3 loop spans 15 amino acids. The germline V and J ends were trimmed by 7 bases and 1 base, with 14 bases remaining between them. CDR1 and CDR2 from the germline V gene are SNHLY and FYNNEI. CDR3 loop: CASTFSRESNQPQHF. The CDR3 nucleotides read TGTGCCAGCACCTTCTCCAGGGAAAGCAATCAGCCCCAGCATTTT.

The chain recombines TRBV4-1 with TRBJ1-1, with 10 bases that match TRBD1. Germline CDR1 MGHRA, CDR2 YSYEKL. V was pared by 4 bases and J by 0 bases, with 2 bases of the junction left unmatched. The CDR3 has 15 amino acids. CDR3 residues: CASSRQGALNTEAFF. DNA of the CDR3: TGCGCCAGCAGCCGACAGGGGGCTTTGAACACTGAAGCTTTCTTT.

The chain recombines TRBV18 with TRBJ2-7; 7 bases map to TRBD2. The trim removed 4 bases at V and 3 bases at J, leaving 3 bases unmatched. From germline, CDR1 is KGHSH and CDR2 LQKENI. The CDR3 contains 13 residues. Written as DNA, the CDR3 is TGTGCCAGCTCACAAGCGGGGTTCTACGAGCAGTACTTC. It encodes CASSQAGFYEQYF.

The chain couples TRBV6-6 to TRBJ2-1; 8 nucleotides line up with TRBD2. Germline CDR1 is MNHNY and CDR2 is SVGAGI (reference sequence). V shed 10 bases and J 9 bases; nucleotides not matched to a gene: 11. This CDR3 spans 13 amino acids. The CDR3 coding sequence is TGTGCCACCCGGACTAGCCCCTTCGCTGAGCAGTTCTTC. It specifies CATRTSPFAEQFF.

CDR3 protein: CASRGKSYNEQFF. CDR3 coding DNA: TGTGCCAGCCGGGGGAAGTCCTACAATGAGCAGTTCTTC. The rearrangement links TRBV7-8 to TRBJ2-1, with D possibly TRBD2 on 6 matching bases. The CDR3 length is 13 residues. The germline V and J ends were trimmed by 8 bases and 1 base, with 9 bases remaining between them. Germline assignment: CDR1 SGHVS and CDR2 FQNEAQ.

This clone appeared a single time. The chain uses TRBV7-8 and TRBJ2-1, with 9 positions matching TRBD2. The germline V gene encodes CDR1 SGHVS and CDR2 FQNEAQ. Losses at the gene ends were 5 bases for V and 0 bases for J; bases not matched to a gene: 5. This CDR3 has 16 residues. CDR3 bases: TGTGCCAGCAGCACTCTAGCGGGAAGCTCCTACAATGAGCAGTTCTTC. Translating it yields CASSTLAGSSYNEQFF.

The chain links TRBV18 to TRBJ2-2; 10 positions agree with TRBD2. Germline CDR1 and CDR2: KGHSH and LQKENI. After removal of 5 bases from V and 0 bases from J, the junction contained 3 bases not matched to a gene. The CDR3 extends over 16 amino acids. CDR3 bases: TGTGCCAGCTCATCGCTAGCGGGAGCGAACACCGGGGAGCTGTTTTTT. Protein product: CASSSLAGANTGELFF.

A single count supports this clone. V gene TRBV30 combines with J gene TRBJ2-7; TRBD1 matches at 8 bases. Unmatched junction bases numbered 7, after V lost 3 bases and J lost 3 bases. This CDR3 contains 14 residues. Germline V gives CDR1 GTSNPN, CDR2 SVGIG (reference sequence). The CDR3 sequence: CAWSLPGQVYEQYF. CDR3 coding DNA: TGTGCCTGGAGCCTCCCGGGACAGGTCTACGAGCAGTACTTC.

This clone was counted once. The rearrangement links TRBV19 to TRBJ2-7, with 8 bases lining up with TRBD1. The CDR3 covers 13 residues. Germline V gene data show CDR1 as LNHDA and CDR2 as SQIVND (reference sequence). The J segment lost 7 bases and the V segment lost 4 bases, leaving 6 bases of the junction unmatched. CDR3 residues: CASSNQGAGEQYF. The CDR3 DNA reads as TGTGCCAGTAGTAACCAGGGGGCTGGGGAGCAGTACTTC.

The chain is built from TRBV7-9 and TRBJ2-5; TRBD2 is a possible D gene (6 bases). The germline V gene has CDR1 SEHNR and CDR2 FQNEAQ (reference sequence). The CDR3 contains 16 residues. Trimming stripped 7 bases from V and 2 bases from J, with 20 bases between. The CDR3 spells CASTVSRTGRQETQYF. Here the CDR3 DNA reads TGTGCCAGCACCGTCAGCCGGACCGGGAGACAAGAGACCCAGTACTTC.

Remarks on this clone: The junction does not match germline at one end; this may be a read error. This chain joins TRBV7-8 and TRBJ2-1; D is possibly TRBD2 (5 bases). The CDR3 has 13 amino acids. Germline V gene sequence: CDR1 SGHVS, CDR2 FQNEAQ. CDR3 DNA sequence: TGTGCCAGCAGCTCGGACTCCAACAATGAGCAGTTCTTC. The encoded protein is CASSSDSNNEQFF.

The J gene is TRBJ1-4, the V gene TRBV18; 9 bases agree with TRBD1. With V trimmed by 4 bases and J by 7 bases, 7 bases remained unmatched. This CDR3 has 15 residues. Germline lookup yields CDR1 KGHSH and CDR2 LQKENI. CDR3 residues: CASSLGQGKGEKLFF. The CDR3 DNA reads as TGTGCCAGCTCACTAGGACAGGGGAAAGGTGAAAAACTGTTTTTT. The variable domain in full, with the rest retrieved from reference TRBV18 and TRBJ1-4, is NAGVMQNPRHLVRRRGQEARLRCSPMKGHSHVYWYRQLPEEGLKFMVYLQKENIIDESGMPKERFSAEFPKEGPSILRIQQVVRGDSAAYFCASSLGQGKGEKLFFGSGTQLSVL.

The CDR3 loop is CASSVQTGAYEQYF. The CDR3 bases are TGTGCCAGCAGCGTTCAGACAGGGGCCTACGAGCAGTACTTC. The rearrangement joins TRBV7-2 to TRBJ2-7; 8 positions agree with TRBD1. V lost 5 bases, J lost 2 bases, and 5 bases stayed unmatched. The CDR3 extends over 14 amino acids. Germline values: CDR1 SGHTA, CDR2 FQGNSA.

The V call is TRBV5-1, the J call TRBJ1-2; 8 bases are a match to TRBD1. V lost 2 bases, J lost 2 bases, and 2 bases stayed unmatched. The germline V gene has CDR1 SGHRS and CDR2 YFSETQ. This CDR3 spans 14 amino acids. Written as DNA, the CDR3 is TGCGCCAGCAGCTTCCAGGGGGCGAACTATGGCTACACCTTC. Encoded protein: CASSFQGANYGYTF.